The 25 T cell receptor beta chains presented below share a single source sample, sequenced in a study of response to subunit inactivated influenza vaccine. TCRdb ran MiXCR on the RT-PCR reads and lists one entry per CDR3 protein. Of more than 500,000 distinct CDR3 sequences in the sample, 11% are singletons; the top ten hold about 10%. The data were also submitted as part of a second study, on T cells expressing NK-cell markers. From that second work: 5'RACE template switching with UMIs generated TCR beta cDNA.

Sequenced material: PBMCs from blood, taken on the day of vaccination. These receptors were taken from a man aged 50-60 years who received an inactivated influenza vaccine.

The gene calls are TRBV7-9 and TRBJ2-1; possible D gene TRBD2, 6 bases. The V and J ends lost 11 bases and 9 bases respectively, with 17 bases between them. Per the germline V gene, CDR1 is SEHNR and CDR2 is FQNEAQ (reference sequence). CDR3 length equals 12 residues. The CDR3 spells CAQPLWGGEQFF. The CDR3 DNA is TGTGCCCAGCCCCTCTGGGGAGGTGAGCAGTTCTTC.

The chain has TRBV18 and TRBJ2-5; no clear D gene. The CDR3 totals 15 residues. V dropped 3 bases and J dropped 1 base, with 12 bases sitting between them. Germline assignment: CDR1 KGHSH and CDR2 LQKENI. As DNA, the CDR3 is TGTGCCAGCTCACCCGGCCGCAGCCGCCAAGAGACCCAGTACTTC. Its translation: CASSPGRSRQETQYF.

This clonotype was detected a few times. This rearrangement joins TRBV7-9 to TRBJ2-2; D is perhaps TRBD1 (6 bases). The CDR3 has 14 amino acids. CDR1 and CDR2 (germline): SEHNR, FQNEAQ (reference sequence). V was pared by 5 bases and J by 6 bases, with 13 bases between. Written as DNA, the CDR3 is TGTGCCAGCAGCGCAACCTCAGGGGCCGGGGAGCTGTTTTTT. This translates into CASSATSGAGELFF.

This clonotype was seen ten or more times. This rearrangement joins TRBV7-8 to TRBJ1-5; the match to TRBD1 covers 7 bases. Germline V gives CDR1 SGHVS, CDR2 FQNEAQ. The CDR3 runs 16 residues. The trim removed 4 bases at V and 2 bases at J, leaving 8 bases unmatched. The DNA of the CDR3 is TGTGCCAGCAGCTCCTTAATTGGGACAGGCAATCAGCCCCAGCATTTT. This gives the protein CASSSLIGTGNQPQHF. Looking up the rest from reference TRBV7-8 and TRBJ1-5 gives the full variable domain: GAGVSQSPRYKVAKRGQDVALRCDPISGHVSLFWYQQALGQGPEFLTYFQNEAQLDKSGLPSDRFFAERPEGSVSTLKIQRTQQEDSAVYLCASSSLIGTGNQPQHFGDGTRLSIL.

The table lists this clonotype with a few counts. The chain combines TRBV9 with TRBJ2-3; 10 bases align to TRBD1. After removal of 0 bases from V and 4 bases from J, the junction contained 8 bases not matched to a gene. Germline V gives CDR1 SGDLS, CDR2 YYNGEE. The CDR3 loop spans 17 amino acids. This CDR3 is CASSVDLGTGVPDTQYF. CDR3 sequence (DNA): TGTGCCAGCAGCGTAGACCTTGGGACAGGGGTCCCAGATACGCAGTATTTT.

This clonotype was seen many times. The V call is TRBV12-3 or TRBV12-4, the J call TRBJ1-5, with D uncertain. Trimming stripped 0 bases from V and 0 bases from J, with 6 bases between. The CDR3 extends over 15 amino acids. CDR3: CASSLAGYSNQPQHF. CDR3 DNA: TGTGCCAGCAGTTTAGCGGGTTATAGCAATCAGCCCCAGCATTTT.

The chain combines TRBV2 with TRBJ1-2; D gene ambiguous. Between the trimmed V and J ends, which lost 2 bases and 4 bases, there was a span of 8 bases. Germline V gene data show CDR1 as SNHLY and CDR2 as FYNNEI. The CDR3 has 13 residues. The CDR3 here is CASSELYSYGYTF. CDR3 DNA: TGTGCCAGCAGTGAACTCTACTCCTATGGCTACACCTTC. Full variable domain (outside the CDR3, taken from reference TRBV2 and TRBJ1-2): EPEVTQTPSHQVTQMGQEVILRCVPISNHLYFYWYRQILGQKVEFLVSFYNNEISEKSEIFDDQFSVERPDGSNFTLKIRSTKLEDSAMYFCASSELYSYGYTFGSGTRLTVV.

The CDR3 DNA sequence: TGTGCCAGCAGCTTTTCGGGGAGGGCCGGAAACAATGAGCAGTTCTTC. Encoded protein: CASSFSGRAGNNEQFF. The gene calls are TRBV7-2 and TRBJ2-1; 7 nucleotides align to TRBD2. J lost 5 bases, V lost 3 bases, and 10 bases had no gene match. Germline V CDR1 and CDR2: SGHTA, FQGNSA. CDR3 size: 16 residues.

This clonotype was seen only a few times. The J gene is TRBJ1-5, the V gene TRBV20-1; D unresolved. Germline CDR1 and CDR2: DFQATT and SNEGSKA (reference sequence). Trimming stripped 5 bases from V and 6 bases from J, with 17 bases between. This CDR3 contains 14 residues. The CDR3 DNA follows: TGCAGTGCTGGCTCCCTGGGTGGGATTCAGCCCCAGCATTTT. As protein: CSAGSLGGIQPQHF.

There are a few counts of this clonotype. The chain is built from TRBV10-2 and TRBJ2-3, with 8 bases matching TRBD1. The CDR3 runs 13 residues. CDR1 is WSHSY, CDR2 SAAADI, per germline. After removal of 10 bases from V and 2 bases from J, the junction contained 5 bases not matched to a gene. The CDR3 loop is CATWTGYTDTQYF. The CDR3 DNA sequence: TGCGCCACATGGACAGGGTACACAGATACGCAGTATTTT.

This chain joins TRBV29-1 and TRBJ1-1; D unclear. The CDR3 runs 12 residues. Trimming cost V 0 bases and J 2 bases, with 4 bases left between them. Germline V gene sequence: CDR1 SQVTM, CDR2 ANQGSEA. CDR3 residues: CSVEEGNTEAFF. The CDR3, as DNA: TGCAGCGTTGAAGAAGGAAACACTGAAGCTTTCTTT.

The J gene is TRBJ2-7, the V gene TRBV7-8; D is unclear. V shed 5 bases and J shed 7 bases, with 15 bases lying between them. The CDR3 is 13 amino acids. Germline CDR1 reads SGHVS; CDR2 reads FQNEAQ. The CDR3 spells CASSQNPFGEQYF. The CDR3 DNA is TGTGCCAGCAGCCAGAACCCTTTCGGTGAGCAGTACTTC.

This clonotype has ten or more counts. This rearrangement joins TRBV12-3 or TRBV12-4 to TRBJ1-1, with D maybe TRBD1 (5 bases). Trimming left V 6 bases short and J 4 bases short, with 15 bases between. CDR3 length equals 14 residues. The chain's CDR3 is CASSPGAQGTEAFF. The DNA for the CDR3 is TGTGCCAGCAGCCCCGGGGCACAAGGCACTGAAGCTTTCTTT.

This clonotype was counted between two and nine times. The chain is built from TRBV12-3 or TRBV12-4 and TRBJ2-1; 12 bases are shared with TRBD2. This CDR3 is 17 amino acids long. J gave up 12 bases and V 6 bases, and 18 bases lay outside the gene matches. CDR3 in amino acids: CASSPSLPSGGARGQFF. CDR3 bases: TGTGCCAGCAGCCCCTCCCTTCCTAGCGGGGGGGCCCGGGGGCAGTTCTTC.

The chain joins TRBV9 to TRBJ2-5, with 10 bases aligning to TRBD2. Germline assignment: CDR1 SGDLS and CDR2 YYNGEE. The ends lost 0 bases at V and 3 bases at J; junction bases unmatched: 5. The CDR3 spans 16 residues. The CDR3 here is CASSVGLAGLEETQYF. The DNA of the CDR3 is TGTGCCAGCAGCGTAGGACTAGCGGGTTTGGAAGAGACCCAGTACTTC.

This chain connects TRBV18 to TRBJ2-2; no definite D call. V was trimmed by 3 bases and J by 10 bases, leaving 15 bases between them. CDR1 and CDR2 from the germline V gene are KGHSH and LQKENI. This CDR3 is 14 amino acids long. CDR3 residues: CASSPLAVPVELFF. DNA of the CDR3: TGTGCCAGCTCACCGTTGGCCGTCCCCGTGGAGCTGTTTTTT.

The chain uses TRBV24-1 and TRBJ2-2; D is possibly TRBD2 (6 bases). The CDR3 length is 17 residues. Germline V lookup: CDR1 KGHDR, CDR2 SFDVKD. The V end lost 0 bases, the J end lost 0 bases, and 10 bases lay between the germline ends. The CDR3 here is CATSDLSGTPNTGELFF. DNA for the CDR3: TGTGCCACCAGTGATTTGTCAGGGACTCCGAACACCGGGGAGCTGTTTTTT.

This clonotype was detected a few times. This chain uses TRBV5-1 with TRBJ1-2, with TRBD1 matching 9 bases. The germline gives CDR1 SGHRS, CDR2 YFSETQ. This CDR3 has 12 residues. The junction had 4 bases not matched to a gene; V was cut back by 2 bases and J by 11 bases. The DNA for the CDR3 is TGCGCCAGCAGCTTAGGACAGGGGTTATACACCTTC. This encodes CASSLGQGLYTF. The entire variable domain, with the rest obtained from reference TRBV5-1 and TRBJ1-2, is as follows: KAGVTQTPRYLIKTRGQQVTLSCSPISGHRSVSWYQQTPGQGLQFLFEYFSETQRNKGNFPGRFSGRQFSNSRSEMNVSTLELGDSALYLCASSLGQGLYTFGSGTRLTVV.

The DNA for the CDR3 is TGTGCCAGCAGCATCGGGACAGGAGAAAATCAGCCCCAGCATTTT. Protein product: CASSIGTGENQPQHF. The chain has TRBV7-9 and TRBJ1-5, with TRBD1 matching 8 bases. This CDR3 spans 15 amino acids. CDR1 and CDR2 from the germline V gene are SEHNR and FQNEAQ (reference sequence). The junction had 7 bases not matched to a gene; V was cut back by 5 bases and J by 4 bases.

The chain links TRBV4-2 to TRBJ2-2; D tentatively fits TRBD1 or TRBD2 (6 bases each). From germline, CDR1 is LGHNA and CDR2 YNFKEQ. CDR3 length equals 17 residues. Trimming took 1 base from V and 7 from J, leaving 19 bases between them. CDR3 coding DNA: TGTGCCAGCAGCCAAGTGGGGGGCCCAGGTTTAAACGGGGAGCTGTTTTTT. It translates to CASSQVGGPGLNGELFF.

In this sample, this clonotype turned up many times. The CDR3 spells CASSVEGQGAYEQYF. The CDR3 DNA sequence: TGTGCCAGCAGCGTAGAAGGACAGGGGGCCTACGAGCAGTACTTC. J is TRBJ2-7 and V is TRBV9, with 10 bases aligning to TRBD1. Germline V gives CDR1 SGDLS, CDR2 YYNGEE. V dropped 0 bases and J dropped 2; count of bases not matched to a gene: 2. The CDR3 totals 15 residues.

This rearrangement joins TRBV5-1 to TRBJ2-1, with D perhaps TRBD2 (5 bases). Trimming removed 4 bases from V and 1 base from J, with 9 bases in between. This CDR3 has 14 residues. Germline V gene data show CDR1 as SGHRS and CDR2 as YFSETQ. The CDR3 sequence is CASSAGGSYNEQFF. CDR3 bases: TGCGCCAGCAGCGCGGGTGGGTCCTACAATGAGCAGTTCTTC.

This clonotype has ten or more counts. The J gene is TRBJ1-1, the V gene TRBV15; D unresolved. Germline CDR1 reads LNHNV; CDR2 reads YYDKDF (reference sequence). Between the trimmed V and J ends, which lost 5 bases and 5 bases, there was a span of 12 bases. This CDR3 has 13 residues. The CDR3: CATSYRSATEAFF. The DNA for the CDR3 is TGTGCCACCAGCTACCGGTCCGCAACTGAAGCTTTCTTT.

This clonotype has more than one count but fewer than ten. The chain combines TRBV2 with TRBJ2-7, with 9 nucleotides matching TRBD1. The V and J ends lost 7 bases and 11 bases, in that order; junction bases with no gene match: 6. CDR1 SNHLY and CDR2 FYNNEI come from the germline V gene. The CDR3 has 11 amino acids. CDR3 in DNA: TGTGCCAGCACCTCCGGACAGGGGAAGTACTTC. Amino acid sequence: CASTSGQGKYF.

This clonotype was recorded at least ten times. This chain joins TRBV7-8 and TRBJ2-3, with D possibly matching TRBD2 (6 bases). From germline, CDR1 is SGHVS and CDR2 FQNEAQ. The CDR3 is made up of 15 amino acids. V lost 5 bases and J lost 8, with 20 bases in between. This CDR3 is CASSPSGGDGGTQYF. CDR3 sequence (DNA): TGTGCCAGCAGCCCCAGCGGAGGGGATGGTGGTACGCAGTATTTT.